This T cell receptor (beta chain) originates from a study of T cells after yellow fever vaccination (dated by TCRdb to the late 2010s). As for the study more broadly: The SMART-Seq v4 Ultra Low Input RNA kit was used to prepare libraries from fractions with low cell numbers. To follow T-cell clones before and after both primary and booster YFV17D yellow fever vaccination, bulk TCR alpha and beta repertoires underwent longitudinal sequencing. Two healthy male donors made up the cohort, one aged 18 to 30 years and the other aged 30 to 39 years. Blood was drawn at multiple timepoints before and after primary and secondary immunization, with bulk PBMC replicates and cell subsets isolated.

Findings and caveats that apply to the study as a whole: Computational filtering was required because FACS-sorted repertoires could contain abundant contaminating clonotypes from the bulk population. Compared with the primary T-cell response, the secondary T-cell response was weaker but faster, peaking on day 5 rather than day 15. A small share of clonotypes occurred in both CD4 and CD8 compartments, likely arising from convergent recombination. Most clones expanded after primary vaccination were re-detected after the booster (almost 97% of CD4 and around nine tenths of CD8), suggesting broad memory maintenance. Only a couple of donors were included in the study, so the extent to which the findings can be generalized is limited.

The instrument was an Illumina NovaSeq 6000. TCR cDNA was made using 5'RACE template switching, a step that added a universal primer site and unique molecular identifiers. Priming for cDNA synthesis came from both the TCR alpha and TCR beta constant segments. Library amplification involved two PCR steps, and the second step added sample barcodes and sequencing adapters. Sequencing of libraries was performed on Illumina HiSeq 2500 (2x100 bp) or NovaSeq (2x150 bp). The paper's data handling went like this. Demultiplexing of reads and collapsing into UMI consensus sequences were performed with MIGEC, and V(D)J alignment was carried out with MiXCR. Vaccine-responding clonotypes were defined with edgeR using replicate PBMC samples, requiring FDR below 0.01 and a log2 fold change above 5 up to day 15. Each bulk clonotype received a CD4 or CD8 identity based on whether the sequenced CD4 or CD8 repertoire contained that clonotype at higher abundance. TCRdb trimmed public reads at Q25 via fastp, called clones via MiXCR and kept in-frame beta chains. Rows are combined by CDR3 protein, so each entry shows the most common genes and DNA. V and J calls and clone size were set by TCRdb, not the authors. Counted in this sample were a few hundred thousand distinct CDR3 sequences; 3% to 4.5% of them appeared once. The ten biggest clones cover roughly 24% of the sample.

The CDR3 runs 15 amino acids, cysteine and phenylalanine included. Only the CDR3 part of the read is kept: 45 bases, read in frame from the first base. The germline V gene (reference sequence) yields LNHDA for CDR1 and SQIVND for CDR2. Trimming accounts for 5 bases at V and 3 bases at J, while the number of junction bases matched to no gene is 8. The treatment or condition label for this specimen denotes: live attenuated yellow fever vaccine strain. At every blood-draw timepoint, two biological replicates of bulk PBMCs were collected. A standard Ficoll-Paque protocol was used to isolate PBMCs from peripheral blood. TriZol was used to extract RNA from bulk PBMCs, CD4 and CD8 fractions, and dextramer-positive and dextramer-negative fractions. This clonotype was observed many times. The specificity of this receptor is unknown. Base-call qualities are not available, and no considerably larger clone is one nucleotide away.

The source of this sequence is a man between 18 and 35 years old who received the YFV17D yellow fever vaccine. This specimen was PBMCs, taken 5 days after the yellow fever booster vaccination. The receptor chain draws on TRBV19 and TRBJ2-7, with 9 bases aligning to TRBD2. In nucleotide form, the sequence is TGTGCCAGTAGTTCGCCTCTAGCGGGGAACTACGAGCAGTACTTC. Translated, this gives CASSSPLAGNYEQYF. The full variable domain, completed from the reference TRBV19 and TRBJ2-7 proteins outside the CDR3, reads DGGITQSPKYLFRKEGQNVTLSCEQNLNHDAMYWYRQDPGQGLRLIYYSQIVNDFQKGDIAEGYSVSREKKESFPLTVTSAQKNPTAFYLCASSSPLAGNYEQYFGPGTRLTVT.